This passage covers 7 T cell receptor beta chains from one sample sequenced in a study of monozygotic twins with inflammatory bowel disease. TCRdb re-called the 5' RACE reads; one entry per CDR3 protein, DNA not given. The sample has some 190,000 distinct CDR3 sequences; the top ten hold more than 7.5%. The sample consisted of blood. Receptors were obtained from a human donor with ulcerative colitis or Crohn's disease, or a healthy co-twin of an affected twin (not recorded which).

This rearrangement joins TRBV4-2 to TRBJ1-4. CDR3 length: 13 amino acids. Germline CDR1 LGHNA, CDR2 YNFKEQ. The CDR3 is CASSQERNEKLFF.

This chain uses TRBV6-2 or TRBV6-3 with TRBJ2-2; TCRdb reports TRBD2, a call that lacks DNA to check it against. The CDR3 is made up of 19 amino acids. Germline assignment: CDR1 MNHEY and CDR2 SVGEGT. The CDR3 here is CASSYSTSGRARSTGELFF.

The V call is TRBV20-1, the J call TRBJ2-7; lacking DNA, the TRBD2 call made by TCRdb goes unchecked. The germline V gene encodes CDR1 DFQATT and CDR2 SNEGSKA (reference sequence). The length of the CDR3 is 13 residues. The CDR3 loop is CSARIVAGLVQYF.

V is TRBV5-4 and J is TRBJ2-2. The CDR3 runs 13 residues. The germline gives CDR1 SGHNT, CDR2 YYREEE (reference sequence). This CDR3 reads CASSLDNTGELFF. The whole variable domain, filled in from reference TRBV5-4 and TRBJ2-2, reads ETGVTQSPTHLIKTRGQQVTLRCSSQSGHNTVSWYQQALGQGPQFIFQYYREEENGRGNFPPRFSGLQFPNYSSELNVNALELDDSALYLCASSLDNTGELFFGEGSRLTVL.

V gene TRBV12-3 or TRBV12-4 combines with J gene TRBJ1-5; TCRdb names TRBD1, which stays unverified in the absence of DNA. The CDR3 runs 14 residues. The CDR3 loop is CASSLGQGTQPQHF.

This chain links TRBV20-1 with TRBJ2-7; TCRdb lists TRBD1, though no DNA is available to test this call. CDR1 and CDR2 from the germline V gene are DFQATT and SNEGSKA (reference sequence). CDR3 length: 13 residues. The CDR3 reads CSARRQGAYEQYF.

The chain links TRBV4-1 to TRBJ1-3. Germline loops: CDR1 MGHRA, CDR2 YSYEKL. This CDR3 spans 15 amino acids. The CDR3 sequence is CASSLRLDSGNTIYF.